The 26 T cell receptor beta chains below were found in one sample sequenced in a study of beta chain features in type 1 diabetes (dated by TCRdb to the late 2010s). Libraries were constructed by the immunoSEQ multiplex PCR assay. The entire isolated RNA was reverse transcribed using the High Capacity cDNA Reverse Transcription Kit, and thus expressed TCRB transcripts were sequenced. TCRdb carries this immuneACCESS record with in-frame sequences only. Its versions omit some clonotypes, under half of them owing to an unresolved V gene in the studies checked, with the rest unexplained. The sample table contains over 350,000 clones; only one count was recorded for about 15% of them. The ten biggest clones cover under 0.02% of the sample. The sequenced sample consisted of naive CD4+ T cells from blood. The cell subset or site label, as the study defines it: true naive CD4+ T cells. Receptor source: a woman aged 18-30 years in good health.

This clone was observed a few times. V gene TRBV5-6 combines with J gene TRBJ1-2; a weak D match, TRBD1 (5 bases). Germline loops: CDR1 SGHDT, CDR2 YYEEEE. Between the trimmed V and J ends, which lost 2 bases and 8 bases, there was a span of 13 bases. There are 13 residues in the CDR3. The CDR3 region has the DNA TGTGCCAGCAGCTTTGCGGGGGTGTGGGGCTACACCTTC. Translation gives CASSFAGVWGYTF.

The count of this clone is one. The rearrangement uses TRBV15 and TRBJ2-7; 7 bases map to TRBD1. Trimming removed 2 bases from V and 1 base from J; junction bases left unmatched: 2. The germline gives CDR1 LNHNV, CDR2 YYDKDF (reference sequence). The CDR3 covers 14 residues. Here the CDR3 reads CATSRSTGSYEQYF. The CDR3 DNA is TGTGCCACCAGCAGATCGACAGGGTCCTACGAGCAGTACTTC.

V usage is TRBV30 and J usage is TRBJ2-1, with TRBD1 matching 9 bases. The germline V gene has CDR1 GTSNPN and CDR2 SVGIG (reference sequence). V lost 8 bases, J lost 6 bases, and 8 bases stayed unmatched. The CDR3 spans 13 residues. CDR3 in DNA: TGTGCCCGGCGTGAGACAGGGGGCAATGAGCAGTTCTTC. It specifies CARRETGGNEQFF. Filled out from reference TRBV30 and TRBJ2-1, the complete variable domain reads SQTIHQWPATLVQPVGSPLSLECTVEGTSNPNLYWYRQAAGRGLQLLFYSVGIGQISSEVPQNLSASRPQDRQFILSSKKLLLSDSGFYLCARRETGGNEQFFGPGTRLTVL.

CDR3 nucleotides: TGTGCCTGGAGTTCCACTAGCGGAAACTCCTACGAGCAGTACTTC. This translates into CAWSSTSGNSYEQYF. V is TRBV30 and J is TRBJ2-7, with 8 bases aligning to TRBD2. J lost 0 bases, V lost 2 bases, and 6 bases had no gene match. Germline CDR1 is GTSNPN and CDR2 is SVGIG (reference sequence). This CDR3 contains 15 residues. The complete variable domain, with remaining parts taken from reference TRBV30 and TRBJ2-7, reads SQTIHQWPATLVQPVGSPLSLECTVEGTSNPNLYWYRQAAGRGLQLLFYSVGIGQISSEVPQNLSASRPQDRQFILSSKKLLLSDSGFYLCAWSSTSGNSYEQYFGPGTRLTVT.

This clone was counted only a few times. This rearrangement joins TRBV6-5 to TRBJ1-5; D is unclear. The CDR3 is made up of 13 amino acids. CDR1 and CDR2 (germline): MNHEY, SVGAGI. Trimming cost V 4 bases and J 7 bases, with 11 bases left between them. CDR3 sequence (DNA): TGTGCCAGCAGTTGGGAACGAGGGCAGCCCCAGCATTTT. It codes for CASSWERGQPQHF.

This clone was observed a handful of times. The chain joins TRBV30 to TRBJ2-6; 7 nucleotides agree with TRBD1. CDR1 and CDR2 from the germline V gene are GTSNPN and SVGIG (reference sequence). V trimming: 3 bases; J trimming: 0 bases; junction bases outside the gene matches: 2. The CDR3 spans 15 residues. The CDR3 loop is CAWRGQNSGANVLTF. For the CDR3, the DNA is TGTGCCTGGAGGGGACAGAACTCTGGGGCCAACGTCCTGACTTTC.

The chain recombines TRBV29-1 with TRBJ2-7; TRBD2 agrees at 11 bases. The CDR3 has 13 amino acids. V shed 4 bases and J 6 bases; nucleotides not matched to a gene: 5. Germline V gene sequence: CDR1 SQVTM, CDR2 ANQGSEA. The CDR3 loop reads CSVGGLAGGEQYF. CDR3 bases: TGCAGCGTTGGGGGGCTAGCGGGAGGCGAGCAGTACTTC.

V gene TRBV5-1 combines with J gene TRBJ2-7, with 11 bases that match TRBD1. The CDR3 contains 14 residues. V lost 4 bases and J lost 0; bases outside the gene matches: 0. Germline CDR1 SGHRS, CDR2 YFSETQ. Here the CDR3 reads CASSGTGGSYEQYF. CDR3 in DNA: TGCGCCAGCAGCGGGACAGGGGGCTCCTACGAGCAGTACTTC.

The genes are TRBV5-1 and TRBJ1-1, with 7 bases fitting TRBD1. The CDR3 sequence is 16 residues long. The germline V gene encodes CDR1 SGHRS and CDR2 YFSETQ. The ends lost 0 bases at V and 3 bases at J; junction bases unmatched: 8. The CDR3 region is CASSLVGQARDTEAFF. The CDR3 DNA follows: TGCGCCAGCAGCTTGGTAGGACAGGCTCGAGACACTGAAGCTTTCTTT.

V is TRBV7-2 and J is TRBJ1-5; 7 nucleotides agree with TRBD1. Unmatched junction bases numbered 9, after V lost 5 bases and J lost 5 bases. Germline V gene sequence: CDR1 SGHTA, CDR2 FQGNSA. CDR3 length: 15 amino acids. As DNA, the CDR3 is TGTGCCAGCAGCCGCATTTGGCAGGGGGATCAGCCCCAGCATTTT. Protein: CASSRIWQGDQPQHF. The whole variable domain, filled in from reference TRBV7-2 and TRBJ1-5, reads GAGVSQSPSNKVTEKGKDVELRCDPISGHTALYWYRQSLGQGLEFLIYFQGNSAPDKSGLPSDRFSAERTGGSVSTLTIQRTQQEDSAVYLCASSRIWQGDQPQHFGDGTRLSIL.

The chain uses TRBV2 and TRBJ1-2, with D unresolved. The CDR3 runs to 11 residues. Trimming cost V 7 bases and J 7 bases, with 10 bases left between them. CDR1 and CDR2 from the germline V gene are SNHLY and FYNNEI. The CDR3 region is CASKVEFGYTF. In DNA form, the CDR3 reads TGTGCCAGCAAGGTGGAGTTTGGCTACACCTTC.

The chain recombines TRBV6-5 with TRBJ1-2; TRBD1 matches 7 bases. The CDR3 has 15 residues. The trim removed 4 bases at V and 4 bases at J, leaving 9 bases unmatched. Germline lookup yields CDR1 MNHEY and CDR2 SVGAGI. The DNA of the CDR3 is TGTGCCAGCAGTTCCGACACAGGGGCTGTCTATGGCTACACCTTC. Its translation: CASSSDTGAVYGYTF.

J is TRBJ2-3 and V is TRBV2, with 11 bases identical to TRBD2. Germline V gene data show CDR1 as SNHLY and CDR2 as FYNNEI. The ends lost 0 bases at V and 0 bases at J; junction bases unmatched: 2. The CDR3 is 17 amino acids. CDR3 DNA sequence: TGTGCCAGCAGTGAAGCGGGACTAGCGGTGAGCACAGATACGCAGTATTTT. It yields the protein CASSEAGLAVSTDTQYF.

The chain uses TRBV7-9 and TRBJ2-7, with 8 positions matching TRBD1. The CDR3 length is 15 residues. The ends lost 4 bases at V and 3 bases at J; junction bases unmatched: 8. The germline gives CDR1 SEHNR, CDR2 FQNEAQ (reference sequence). The CDR3, as DNA: TGTGCCAGCAGCTCCCGACAGGGGACAGTCTACGAGCAGTACTTC. It codes for CASSSRQGTVYEQYF.

This clone was detected only a few times. This sequence joins TRBV15 and TRBJ2-3, with 8 bases aligning to TRBD1. The CDR3 spans 18 residues. Germline values: CDR1 LNHNV, CDR2 YYDKDF (reference sequence). The V gene end was trimmed by 0 bases and the J gene end by 5 bases; junction bases not matched to a gene: 13. CDR3 bases: TGTGCCACCAGCAGAGAAGGGGGCAGGACAGGGTCGAGAGATACGCAGTATTTT. Translating it yields CATSREGGRTGSRDTQYF.

This chain connects TRBV30 to TRBJ1-2, with TRBD1 matching 11 bases. Germline CDR1 is GTSNPN and CDR2 is SVGIG (reference sequence). V was pared by 0 bases and J by 4 bases, with 4 bases of the junction left unmatched. The CDR3 is 15 residues long. CDR3 region: CAWSVGTGGFYGYTF. CDR3 DNA sequence: TGTGCCTGGAGTGTTGGGACAGGGGGATTCTATGGCTACACCTTC.

The chain is built from TRBV27 and TRBJ2-7; D is perhaps TRBD2 (6 bases). V was cut by 1 base and J by 1 base, with 11 bases left in between. This CDR3 contains 15 residues. Germline lookup yields CDR1 MNHEY and CDR2 SMNVEV (reference sequence). CDR3 region: CASSLWRGPSYEQYF. The CDR3 DNA sequence: TGTGCCAGCAGTTTATGGCGGGGTCCTTCCTACGAGCAGTACTTC.

This clone has a handful of counts. The chain joins TRBV19 to TRBJ2-6, with 7 bases identical to TRBD1. CDR1 is LNHDA and CDR2 is SQIVND in the germline V gene (reference sequence). V dropped 5 bases and J dropped 4; count of bases not matched to a gene: 8. This CDR3 is built from 16 residues. The CDR3, as DNA: TGTGCCAGTAGTCCCCTGACAGGGTCCGGGGCCAACGTCCTGACTTTC. It yields the protein CASSPLTGSGANVLTF.

Written as DNA, the CDR3 is TGTGCCAGTAGTAGAGGACAGACGGAGCAGTACTTC. Residues: CASSRGQTEQYF. The chain combines TRBV19 with TRBJ2-7, with D perhaps TRBD1 (6 bases). Looked up from germline, CDR1 is LNHDA and CDR2 is SQIVND (reference sequence). CDR3 size: 12 residues. The V end lost 4 bases, the J end lost 7 bases, and 11 bases lay between the germline ends.

The V and J genes are TRBV28 and TRBJ2-7; no firm D call. The V end was cut by 5 bases, the J end by 3 bases, with 11 bases between. The germline V gene has CDR1 MDHEN and CDR2 SYDVKM. This CDR3 contains 13 residues. For the CDR3, the DNA is TGTGCCAGCAGTCTAAGCCCGTACTACGAGCAGTACTTC. This sequence encodes CASSLSPYYEQYF.

The chain links TRBV30 to TRBJ2-5; a weak D match, TRBD2 (6 bases). The V and J ends lost 3 bases and 5 bases respectively, with 13 bases between them. Germline V gene data show CDR1 as GTSNPN and CDR2 as SVGIG (reference sequence). The CDR3 covers 13 residues. The CDR3 coding sequence is TGTGCCTGGAGCCGCGGGGTCGGCGAGACCCAGTACTTC. Its translation: CAWSRGVGETQYF.

This chain uses TRBV28 with TRBJ2-7; TRBD1 aligns across 10 bases. The CDR3 extends over 15 amino acids. J lost 4 bases, V lost 5 bases, and 8 bases had no gene match. Germline CDR1 reads MDHEN; CDR2 reads SYDVKM. The CDR3 spells CASSQPTGGEYEQYF. The CDR3 region has the DNA TGTGCCAGCAGTCAACCGACAGGGGGCGAATACGAGCAGTACTTC.

This clone has a handful of counts. This same CDR3 is encoded by further DNA sequences in the sample. The CDR3 protein is CASSPLAGSSYNEQFF. CDR3 bases: TGCGCCAGCAGCCCCCTAGCGGGGAGCTCCTACAATGAGCAGTTCTTC. V and J are TRBV5-1 and TRBJ2-1, with 9 bases lining up with TRBD2. In germline, CDR1 is SGHRS, CDR2 YFSETQ. After removal of 4 bases from V and 0 bases from J, the junction contained 5 bases not matched to a gene. The CDR3 contains 16 residues.

This clone was seen a handful of times. The V and J genes are TRBV30 and TRBJ2-3, with no clear D. Looked up from germline, CDR1 is GTSNPN and CDR2 is SVGIG (reference sequence). The V gene lost 0 bases and the J gene lost 4 bases, with 8 bases spanning the gap. The CDR3 is made up of 13 amino acids. The DNA of the CDR3 is TGTGCCTGGAGTGTAACTCCCCCAGATACGCAGTATTTT. Protein: CAWSVTPPDTQYF.

J is TRBJ2-7 and V is TRBV27, with 12 bases lining up with TRBD2. Germline V gene data show CDR1 as MNHEY and CDR2 as SMNVEV (reference sequence). The trim removed 5 bases at V and 0 bases at J, leaving 5 bases unmatched. The CDR3 sequence is 16 residues long. The CDR3 loop reads CASSVGLAGASYEQYF. CDR3 nucleotide sequence: TGTGCCAGCAGTGTGGGACTAGCGGGTGCCTCCTACGAGCAGTACTTC.

This clone has more than one count but fewer than ten. The J gene is TRBJ1-2, the V gene TRBV9; 10 nucleotides agree with TRBD1. This CDR3 spans 13 amino acids. The J segment lost 7 bases and the V segment lost 3 bases, leaving 3 bases of the junction unmatched. Germline CDR1 and CDR2: SGDLS and YYNGEE. CDR3 sequence: CASSARTGGGYTF. The CDR3 DNA sequence: TGTGCCAGCAGCGCTCGGACAGGGGGTGGCTACACCTTC. The variable domain in full, completed from reference TRBV9 and TRBJ1-2, reads DSGVTQTPKHLITATGQRVTLRCSPRSGDLSVYWYQQSLDQGLQFLIQYYNGEERAKGNILERFSAQQFPDLHSELNLSSLELGDSALYFCASSARTGGGYTFGSGTRLTVV.